Listed below are T cell receptor beta chains from one sample, sequenced in a study of CD8 T cells in ankylosing spondylitis. TCRdb reprocessed the 5' RACE reads with MiXCR, giving one entry per CDR3 protein. The table records about 230,000 distinct CDR3 sequences, 8% to 9% of them present only once. Source material: blood, either unsorted or a sorted T cell fraction (not recorded which). All receptors derive from a female donor with ankylosing spondylitis or in good health (not recorded which). CDR3s include the opening cysteine and the closing phenylalanine or tryptophan. A D gene is named only where the DNA matches it firmly. Clone size is given for some rows only: seen once, a few or many times, or a class if the clone is expanded.

>TRBJ2-7|.|few|TRBV7-9
TGTGCCAGCAGCTTAGCCGCGGGATCAAACGAGCAGTACTTC
CASSLAAGSNEQYF
>TRBJ2-7|.|many|TRBV6-2/TRBV6-3
TGTGCCAGCAGCCTACTAGGAATTGGCTACGAGCAGTACTTC
CASSLLGIGYEQYF
>TRBJ1-5|.|many|TRBV7-2
TGTGCCAGCAGTTCGGGACCTTTCTCCAATCAGCCCCAGCATTTT
CASSSGPFSNQPQHF
>TRBJ2-7|TRBD2|many|TRBV7-2
TGTGCCAGCAGCTTAGGGAGCGGGAGCGAAATCTACGAGCAGTACTTC
CASSLGSGSEIYEQYF
>TRBJ1-2|.|many|TRBV28
TGTGCCAGCAGTTACTCCAGGTTGACATATGGCTACACCTTC
CASSYSRLTYGYTF
>TRBJ1-5|.|many|TRBV15
TGTGCCACCAGCAGAGATGCAGGGAAAGGTCAGCCCCAGCATTTT
CATSRDAGKGQPQHF
>TRBJ1-1|.|many|TRBV30
TGTGCCTGGAGGTGGGGGGGGCCAGTGAATGAAGCTTTCTTT
CAWRWGGPVNEAFF
>TRBJ2-1|.|many|TRBV6-2/TRBV6-3
TGTGCCAGCAGTTACTCGTGGCAACCAAAAGGGAATGAGCAGTTCTTC
CASSYSWQPKGNEQFF
>TRBJ2-2|.|many|TRBV7-2
TGTGCCAGCAGCACAATTCTAGCGAGGCGGGGCGGGGAGCTGTTTTTT
CASSTILARRGGELFF
>TRBJ2-1|TRBD1|.|TRBV9
TGTGCCAGCAGCCTGCATCAGGGGGCCTATGAGCAGTTCTTC
CASSLHQGAYEQFF
>TRBJ1-2|TRBD1|.|TRBV7-9
TGTGCCAGCAGCTCATGGGACAGCGGGCCCTACTTC
CASSSWDSGPYF
>TRBJ2-5|.|many|TRBV24-1
TGTGCCACCAGTGACAACAGGGATGAAGGGGCCCAGTACTTC
CATSDNRDEGAQYF
>TRBJ2-5|.|many|TRBV11-2
TGTGCCAGCAGCTTAGTAGGGTCGACCCAGTACTTC
CASSLVGSTQYF
>TRBJ2-1|.|many|TRBV25-1
TGTGCCAGCAGTGATATACGGGAAAGGGTCGGCAATGAGCAGTTCTTC
CASSDIRERVGNEQFF
>TRBJ1-6|.|many|TRBV13
TGTGCCAGCAGCTTCAGGACGGGAAGCTCCTATAATTCACCCCTCCACTTT
CASSFRTGSSYNSPLHF
>TRBJ2-7|.|.|TRBV19
TGTGCCAGCACTGGGGCGTCCTACGAGCAGTACTTC
CASTGASYEQYF
>TRBJ2-5|TRBD1|many|TRBV27
TGTGCCAGCAGGGGGGACAGGGTCCGGGAGACCCAGTACTTC
CASRGDRVRETQYF
>TRBJ2-5|TRBD2|many|TRBV7-9
TGTGCCAGCAGCTTGGGACTAGTCCGCCAAGAGACCCAGTACTTC
CASSLGLVRQETQYF
>TRBJ2-7|.|many|TRBV20-1
TGCAGTGCTAGGCTCACAGGGTGGGAGCAGTACTTC
CSARLTGWEQYF
>TRBJ2-1|.|many|TRBV6-1
TGTGCCAGCTGGGACCACAGCTCCTACAATGAGCAGTTCTTC
CASWDHSSYNEQFF
>TRBJ1-5|TRBD1|many|TRBV12-3/TRBV12-4
TGTGCCAGCAGACTACAGGGGGCGCAACAGCCCCAGCATTTT
CASRLQGAQQPQHF
>TRBJ2-2|TRBD2|many|TRBV6-1
TGTGCCAGCAGCTTTGGACTAGCGGGAGCCTCGAACACCGGGGAGCTGTTTTTT
CASSFGLAGASNTGELFF
>TRBJ2-4|.|.|TRBV7-2
TGTGCCAGCAGCTTACTAGCCAAAAACATTCAGTACTTC
CASSLLAKNIQYF
>TRBJ2-1|TRBD2|.|TRBV7-2
TGTGCCAGTAGACTAGCGGGTAACAATGAGCAGTTCTTC
CASRLAGNNEQFF
>TRBJ2-7|.|many|TRBV12-3/TRBV12-4
TGTGCCAGCAGTCCCAGGACGGATTATCGCTACGAGCAGTACTTC
CASSPRTDYRYEQYF
>TRBJ1-5|TRBD1|many|TRBV20-1
TGCAGTGCTAGATTAACAGGGGGTTATCGACAGCCCCAGCATTTT
CSARLTGGYRQPQHF
>TRBJ2-3|TRBD2|.|TRBV9
TGTGCCAGCAGCGTCAGCGGGAGTGACGCAGATACGCAGTATTTT
CASSVSGSDADTQYF
>TRBJ2-1|TRBD2|many|TRBV7-9
TGTGCCAGCAGCTCCGGACTAGCGGAGCAGTTCTTC
CASSSGLAEQFF
>TRBJ2-5|.|many|TRBV10-3
TGTGCCATCAGTGAGTCACAGGCCCCACAAGAGACCCAGTACTTC
CAISESQAPQETQYF
>TRBJ1-3|.|many|TRBV20-1
TGCAGTGCTCATGATTCCAGGGTGGCTGGAAACACCATATATTTT
CSAHDSRVAGNTIYF
>TRBJ2-7|TRBD2|many|TRBV11-2
TGTGCCAGCAGCTTTGCTAGCGGGAGGATTCTGGGAGAGCAGTACTTC
CASSFASGRILGEQYF
>TRBJ1-6|.|many|TRBV12-3/TRBV12-4
TGTACCAGCAGTTTTAAGGGGAGTGATTCACCCCTCCACTTT
CTSSFKGSDSPLHF
>TRBJ1-2|.|many|TRBV7-2
TGTGCCAGCAGCTTAGAAAGTACTAACTATGGCTACACCTTC
CASSLESTNYGYTF
>TRBJ1-2|.|many|TRBV29-1
TGCAGCGTCCTCGGACTCATAGCTAACTATGGCTACACCTTC
CSVLGLIANYGYTF
>TRBJ2-1|.|few|TRBV29-1
TGCAGCGTTAGGACCTTTAAGGGTAATGAGCAGTTCTTC
CSVRTFKGNEQFF
>TRBJ2-3|.|many|TRBV12-3/TRBV12-4
TGTGCCAGCAGTACCCCCCCTCTCACAGATACGCAGTATTTT
CASSTPPLTDTQYF
>TRBJ2-1|.|many|TRBV6-2/TRBV6-3
TGTGCCAGCAGGTTGGGGGCCTACAATGAGCAGTTCTTC
CASRLGAYNEQFF
>TRBJ2-1|TRBD2|.|TRBV11-3
TGTGCCAGCAGCTCGCGGGAGGGCCCCAATGAGCAGTTCTTC
CASSSREGPNEQFF
>TRBJ1-5|.|many|TRBV10-3
TGTGCCATCAGTGAGTACCCGGGACGGAGCCAGCCCCAGCATTTT
CAISEYPGRSQPQHF
>TRBJ2-3|TRBD2|.|TRBV7-2
TGTGCCAGCAGCTTAGCCGCGGCTAGCGGGGGTGGCACAGATACGCAGTATTTT
CASSLAAASGGGTDTQYF
>TRBJ1-2|.|once|TRBV19
TGTGCCAGTAGTATAACGTACAGATCTAACTATGGCTACACCTTC
CASSITYRSNYGYTF
>TRBJ2-1|.|.|TRBV10-3
TGTGCCATCAGTGAGTCGACCCGGTACAATGAGCAGTTCTTC
CAISESTRYNEQFF
>TRBJ1-1|TRBD1|many|TRBV29-1
TGCAGCGTACGGACAGGGCGGGGCACTGAAGCTTTCTTT
CSVRTGRGTEAFF
>TRBJ1-1|.|many|TRBV28
TGTGCCAGCAGCTCCCCCTGGGGGGCCCGCGGGCCCTACACTGAAGCTTTCTTT
CASSSPWGARGPYTEAFF
>TRBJ2-3|TRBD2|many|TRBV6-1
TGTGCCAGCACCACATGGGGGGGTACAGATACGCAGTATTTT
CASTTWGGTDTQYF
>TRBJ2-5|.|many|TRBV20-1
TGCAGTGCTAGGGGTCTACAAGAGACCCAGTACTTC
CSARGLQETQYF
>TRBJ2-1|.|many|TRBV4-3
TGCGCCAGCAGCCAAACTGGCCAGAATGAGCAGTTCTTC
CASSQTGQNEQFF
>TRBJ2-1|.|.|TRBV18
TGTGCCAGCTCACTATATATTGACAATGAGCAGTTCTTC
CASSLYIDNEQFF
>TRBJ1-4|.|many|TRBV15
TGTGCCACCAGCAGAAATCTTCTTACAGGGTATGAAAAACTGTTTTTT
CATSRNLLTGYEKLFF
>TRBJ2-5|TRBD2|.|TRBV2
TGTGCCAGCAGGGCCCTAAGCGGGAGGGCCTTTGAGACCCAGTACTTC
CASRALSGRAFETQYF
>TRBJ2-7|.|many|TRBV25-1
TGTGCCAGCAGTGGTAGTTCGCCAGTACGTTCCTCATACGAGCAGTACTTC
CASSGSSPVRSSYEQYF
>TRBJ1-2|.|many|TRBV6-6
TGTGCCAGCAGTTTACAGGGTTCCTATGGCTACACCTTC
CASSLQGSYGYTF